The 10 T cell receptor beta chains in this list originate from one sample, sequenced in a study of blood T cell repertoires in COVID-19. The method was immunoSEQ multiplex PCR; TCRdb's version includes in-frame clones alone and lacks a portion of them. The sample consists of approximately 290,000 clones, 75% to 90% of them appearing once. Material: peripheral blood. The source is a young man with acute or convalescent COVID-19.

This sequence joins TRBV7-6 and TRBJ2-1; a weak D match, TRBD1 (7 bases). CDR1 and CDR2 from the germline V gene are SGHVS and FNYEAQ. V was cut by 2 bases and J by 7 bases, with 15 bases left in between. This CDR3 is 15 amino acids long. CDR3 region: CASSLQGEAVNEQFF. CDR3 nucleotide sequence: TGTGCCAGCAGCTTACAGGGGGAGGCGGTTAATGAGCAGTTCTTC.

V is TRBV3-1 (or the pseudogene TRBV3-2) and J is TRBJ1-6; TRBD1 aligns across 8 bases. Germline CDR1 LGHDT, CDR2 YNNKEL (reference sequence). The trim removed 2 bases at V and 17 bases at J, leaving 8 bases unmatched. This CDR3 has 13 residues. The CDR3 DNA reads TGTGCCAGCAGCCAAAATACAGGGGGAACGATCCACTTT. It codes for CASSQNTGGTIHF.

This clone was observed a single time. The V and J genes are TRBV6-2 or TRBV6-3 and TRBJ2-3; 8 nucleotides align to TRBD1. The CDR3 consists of 18 residues. Germline trimming cut 1 base from V and 4 bases from J; bases unmatched to any gene: 13. CDR1 MNHEY and CDR2 SVGEGT come from the germline V gene. This CDR3 reads CASSYFFGQGQLSDTQYF. DNA for the CDR3: TGTGCCAGCAGTTACTTCTTCGGACAGGGCCAATTATCAGATACGCAGTATTTT.

This clone was picked up one time. This chain joins TRBV3-1 (or the pseudogene TRBV3-2) and TRBJ1-1; D is uncertain. Germline V gene sequence: CDR1 LGHDT, CDR2 YNNKEL (reference sequence). The CDR3 spans 14 residues. Trimming shortened V by 2 bases and J by 7 bases, and 14 bases separated the two germline ends. CDR3 DNA: TGTGCCAGCAGCCAAAAGGGCGGGATAGATGAAGCTTTCTTT. Translated: CASSQKGGIDEAFF.

The chain uses TRBV7-9 and TRBJ2-3; TRBD2 matches 9 bases. CDR3 length: 18 residues. Looked up from germline, CDR1 is SEHNR and CDR2 is FQNEAQ (reference sequence). V lost 1 base to trimming and J lost 5 bases; unmatched junction nucleotides: 13. The CDR3: CASSLVGIGGGAKDTQYF. DNA for the CDR3: TGTGCCAGCAGCTTAGTCGGGATCGGCGGGGGGGCTAAAGATACGCAGTATTTT.

This clone was seen a handful of times. Here the CDR3 reads CASSVDRGGGVQYF. The CDR3 DNA reads as TGTGCCAGCAGCGTGGACCGCGGTGGAGGGGTGCAGTACTTC. This chain uses TRBV9 with TRBJ2-7; possibly TRBD2 for D (6 bases). V lost 2 bases, J lost 9 bases, and 18 bases lay in between. Germline V gene lookup returns CDR1 SGDLS and CDR2 YYNGEE. This CDR3 has 14 amino acids.

The chain joins TRBV29-1 to TRBJ1-2; TRBD1 might be the D (5 bases). Between the trimmed V and J ends, which lost 3 bases and 14 bases, there was a span of 13 bases. The CDR3 covers 10 residues. Germline V gives CDR1 SQVTM, CDR2 ANQGSEA. CDR3: CSVESRQFTF. The CDR3 nucleotides are TGCAGCGTTGAGTCCCGACAGTTTACCTTC.

V and J are TRBV5-1 and TRBJ2-2; TRBD2 is a possible D gene (6 bases). Germline V gene sequence: CDR1 SGHRS, CDR2 YFSETQ. V lost 0 bases and J 3 bases, leaving 9 bases between the germline ends. The CDR3 runs to 15 residues. The CDR3 DNA is TGCGCCAGCAGCTTGGCCGGAGGGCACACCGGGGAGCTGTTTTTT. Its translation: CASSLAGGHTGELFF.

This clone came up once. The genes are TRBV9 and TRBJ2-3, with D possibly being TRBD2 (6 bases). Trimming stripped 1 base from V and 2 bases from J, with 11 bases between. There are 15 residues in the CDR3. Germline V CDR1 and CDR2: SGDLS, YYNGEE. The CDR3 nucleotides are TGTGCCAGCAGCGTACGGGGGTCTTTCACAGATACGCAGTATTTT. Amino acid sequence: CASSVRGSFTDTQYF.

The gene calls are TRBV5-1 and TRBJ2-1; 10 bases map to TRBD2. Germline assignment: CDR1 SGHRS and CDR2 YFSETQ. The CDR3 is 15 amino acids. The J segment lost 7 bases and the V segment lost 2 bases, leaving 6 bases of the junction unmatched. The chain's CDR3 is CASSLAGGPMNEQFF. As DNA, the CDR3 is TGCGCCAGCAGCTTAGCGGGAGGGCCTATGAATGAGCAGTTCTTC.